Listed below are T cell receptor beta chains from one sample, sequenced in a study of identical twins. TCRdb called the 5' RACE reads again in MiXCR, with one record for every CDR3 protein. The top ten clones hold about 0.27% of a sample with about 1.7 million distinct CDR3 sequences, more than 30% of them seen once. Input material: cord blood. Receptor source: a newborn girl in good health. Both conserved end residues are part of each CDR3. The order of the fields is J gene, CDR3 length, clone size, D gene, V gene, CDR3 protein, CDR3 DNA. A D gene is named only where the DNA matches it firmly. Size is stated for part of the rows, as once, few or many counts, or as a class when the clone is expanded.

j_gene: TRBJ2-6; len: 17; abundance: few; d_gene: NA; v_gene: TRBV20-1; CDR3aa: CSARALPLEAGANVLTF; CDR3nt: TGCAGTGCTAGAGCCCTACCCCTAGAAGCTGGGGCCAACGTCCTGACTTTC
j_gene: TRBJ2-1; len: 15; abundance: NA; d_gene: NA; v_gene: TRBV28; CDR3aa: CASSLGSQGINEQFF; CDR3nt: TGTGCCAGCAGTTTGGGGTCTCAGGGAATTAATGAGCAGTTCTTC
j_gene: TRBJ2-3; len: 16; abundance: NA; d_gene: TRBD2; v_gene: TRBV6-6; CDR3aa: CASSYSIAGVSDTQYF; CDR3nt: TGTGCCAGCAGTTACTCGATAGCGGGAGTTTCAGATACGCAGTATTTT
j_gene: TRBJ2-7; len: 15; abundance: few; d_gene: NA; v_gene: TRBV7-9; CDR3aa: CASSPDRTRTYEQYF; CDR3nt: TGTGCCAGCAGCCCCGATCGGACACGTACCTACGAGCAGTACTTC
j_gene: TRBJ2-1; len: 16; abundance: NA; d_gene: TRBD2; v_gene: TRBV3-1; CDR3aa: CASSQGSGAGYNEQFF; CDR3nt: TGTGCCAGCAGCCAAGGTAGCGGGGCAGGCTACAATGAGCAGTTCTTC
j_gene: TRBJ1-1; len: 15; abundance: NA; d_gene: TRBD1; v_gene: TRBV10-3; CDR3aa: CAISVRDSLNTEAFF; CDR3nt: TGTGCCATCAGTGTCCGGGACAGCCTGAACACTGAAGCTTTCTTT
j_gene: TRBJ1-5; len: 15; abundance: NA; d_gene: TRBD1; v_gene: TRBV28; CDR3aa: CASSWDRGVGQPQHF; CDR3nt: TGTGCCAGCTCCTGGGACAGGGGGGTTGGTCAGCCCCAGCATTTT
j_gene: TRBJ2-1; len: 14; abundance: NA; d_gene: TRBD2; v_gene: TRBV20-1; CDR3aa: CSAIPGLGINEQFF; CDR3nt: TGCAGTGCGATTCCGGGACTAGGGATCAATGAGCAGTTCTTC
j_gene: TRBJ2-7; len: 15; abundance: few; d_gene: NA; v_gene: TRBV18; CDR3aa: CASSPATTAPYEQYF; CDR3nt: TGTGCCAGCTCACCCGCTACGACCGCCCCTTACGAGCAGTACTTC
j_gene: TRBJ2-2; len: 15; abundance: once; d_gene: TRBD2; v_gene: TRBV4-1; CDR3aa: CASSQILARTGELFF; CDR3nt: TGCGCCAGCAGCCAAATACTAGCGCGCACCGGGGAGCTGTTTTTT
j_gene: TRBJ2-1; len: 13; abundance: few; d_gene: TRBD2; v_gene: TRBV30; CDR3aa: CAWNVRGYGEQFF; CDR3nt: TGTGCCTGGAACGTGCGGGGGTATGGTGAGCAGTTCTTC
j_gene: TRBJ2-1; len: 12; abundance: few; d_gene: NA; v_gene: TRBV5-1; CDR3aa: CASRVPYNEQFF; CDR3nt: TGCGCCAGCAGGGTCCCTTACAATGAGCAGTTCTTC
j_gene: TRBJ1-2; len: 15; abundance: few; d_gene: NA; v_gene: TRBV20-1; CDR3aa: CSARDTDLANYGYTF; CDR3nt: TGCAGTGCTAGAGATACGGACTTAGCTAACTATGGCTACACCTTC
j_gene: TRBJ2-3; len: 15; abundance: few; d_gene: NA; v_gene: TRBV12-3/TRBV12-4; CDR3aa: CASWASLGGADTQYF; CDR3nt: TGTGCCAGCTGGGCATCTTTGGGGGGCGCAGATACGCAGTATTTT
j_gene: TRBJ1-4; len: 13; abundance: few; d_gene: NA; v_gene: TRBV14; CDR3aa: CASSQGADEKLFF; CDR3nt: TGTGCCAGCAGCCAGGGTGCGGATGAAAAACTGTTTTTT
j_gene: TRBJ2-5; len: 15; abundance: few; d_gene: NA; v_gene: TRBV5-1; CDR3aa: CASSLDGVYPGEQYF; CDR3nt: TGCGCCAGCAGCTTGGACGGGGTCTATCCTGGAGAGCAGTACTTC
j_gene: TRBJ2-7; len: 11; abundance: NA; d_gene: NA; v_gene: TRBV29-1; CDR3aa: CSVEDPREQYF; CDR3nt: TGCAGCGTTGAAGATCCCCGCGAGCAGTACTTC
j_gene: TRBJ2-5; len: 14; abundance: NA; d_gene: NA; v_gene: TRBV29-1; CDR3aa: CSVEDGGSQETQYF; CDR3nt: TGCAGCGTTGAAGATGGGGGCAGCCAAGAGACCCAGTACTTC
j_gene: TRBJ1-2; len: 13; abundance: once; d_gene: NA; v_gene: TRBV9; CDR3aa: CASSWTNPYGYTF; CDR3nt: TGTGCCAGCAGCTGGACAAACCCCTATGGCTACACCTTC
j_gene: TRBJ2-5; len: 17; abundance: few; d_gene: TRBD2; v_gene: TRBV24-1; CDR3aa: CATSDFVMAGGQETQYF; CDR3nt: TGTGCCACCAGTGATTTTGTTATGGCGGGAGGGCAAGAGACCCAGTACTTC
j_gene: TRBJ1-5; len: 16; abundance: NA; d_gene: NA; v_gene: TRBV12-3/TRBV12-4; CDR3aa: CASSARVQYSNQPQHF; CDR3nt: TGTGCCAGCAGTGCAAGGGTGCAGTATAGCAATCAGCCCCAGCATTTT
j_gene: TRBJ2-7; len: 14; abundance: NA; d_gene: NA; v_gene: TRBV21-1; CDR3aa: CASSDRDNDNEQYF; CDR3nt: TGTGCCAGCAGCGACCGGGACAACGACAATGAGCAGTACTTC
j_gene: TRBJ1-5; len: 16; abundance: few; d_gene: TRBD1; v_gene: TRBV12-3/TRBV12-4; CDR3aa: CASSGNSDRGNQPQHF; CDR3nt: TGTGCCAGCAGTGGAAACTCGGACAGGGGGAATCAGCCCCAGCATTTT
j_gene: TRBJ2-7; len: 15; abundance: NA; d_gene: NA; v_gene: TRBV5-1; CDR3aa: CASSLVGSRAYEQYF; CDR3nt: TGCGCCAGCAGCTTGGTGGGTAGCAGGGCCTACGAGCAGTACTTC
j_gene: TRBJ1-2; len: 14; abundance: NA; d_gene: NA; v_gene: TRBV27; CDR3aa: CASSFGQRNHGYTF; CDR3nt: TGTGCCAGCAGTTTTGGCCAGAGGAACCATGGCTACACCTTC
j_gene: TRBJ2-3; len: 13; abundance: NA; d_gene: NA; v_gene: TRBV2; CDR3aa: CASKGVGTDTQYF; CDR3nt: TGTGCCAGCAAGGGGGTTGGCACAGATACGCAGTATTTT
j_gene: TRBJ2-1; len: 19; abundance: NA; d_gene: TRBD2; v_gene: TRBV4-1; CDR3aa: CASSQGASGRAPGRNEQFF; CDR3nt: TGCGCCAGCAGCCAAGGGGCTAGCGGGAGGGCCCCGGGGCGCAATGAGCAGTTCTTC
j_gene: TRBJ1-2; len: 15; abundance: NA; d_gene: TRBD1; v_gene: TRBV29-1; CDR3aa: CSVEVTPTGGNGYTF; CDR3nt: TGCAGCGTTGAAGTTACCCCGACAGGGGGTAATGGCTACACCTTC
j_gene: TRBJ2-1; len: 20; abundance: few; d_gene: NA; v_gene: TRBV11-2; CDR3aa: CASSSNTPGRPNLIYNEQFF; CDR3nt: TGTGCCAGCAGCTCAAATACACCGGGACGCCCGAACCTTATTTACAATGAGCAGTTCTTC
j_gene: TRBJ2-7; len: 12; abundance: NA; d_gene: NA; v_gene: TRBV10-3; CDR3aa: CAIRGDMGEQYF; CDR3nt: TGTGCCATCAGAGGGGACATGGGGGAGCAGTACTTC
j_gene: TRBJ2-5; len: 16; abundance: NA; d_gene: NA; v_gene: TRBV9; CDR3aa: CASSVGLLALGETQYF; CDR3nt: TGTGCCAGCAGCGTAGGCCTACTAGCTCTCGGGGAGACCCAGTACTTC
j_gene: TRBJ2-3; len: 16; abundance: few; d_gene: TRBD2; v_gene: TRBV3-1; CDR3aa: CASSQEMASGGHTQYF; CDR3nt: TGTGCCAGCAGCCAAGAAATGGCTAGCGGGGGGCATACGCAGTATTTT
j_gene: TRBJ2-3; len: 18; abundance: NA; d_gene: TRBD2; v_gene: TRBV28; CDR3aa: CASSTGLAGPMGTDTQYF; CDR3nt: TGTGCCAGCAGTACGGGACTAGCGGGTCCTATGGGCACAGATACGCAGTATTTT
j_gene: TRBJ2-7; len: 16; abundance: NA; d_gene: NA; v_gene: TRBV7-9; CDR3aa: CASSPPSGANPYEQYF; CDR3nt: TGTGCCAGCAGCCCCCCCTCCGGGGCTAACCCCTACGAGCAGTACTTC
j_gene: TRBJ2-1; len: 12; abundance: few; d_gene: NA; v_gene: TRBV5-1; CDR3aa: CASSFRVGEQFF; CDR3nt: TGCGCCAGCAGCTTCCGAGTCGGCGAGCAGTTCTTC
j_gene: TRBJ1-2; len: 15; abundance: many; d_gene: TRBD1; v_gene: TRBV4-2; CDR3aa: CASSQVLRDRRDYTF; CDR3nt: TGTGCCAGCAGCCAAGTTTTACGGGACAGACGTGACTACACCTTC
j_gene: TRBJ2-3; len: 17; abundance: NA; d_gene: TRBD2; v_gene: TRBV25-1; CDR3aa: CASSEEGLAGPTDTRYF; CDR3nt: TGTGCCAGCAGTGAAGAAGGACTAGCGGGTCCCACAGATACGCGGTATTTT
j_gene: TRBJ2-3; len: 15; abundance: NA; d_gene: NA; v_gene: TRBV5-1; CDR3aa: CASSLVPSATDTQYF; CDR3nt: TGCGCCAGCAGCTTGGTCCCTAGCGCTACAGATACGCAGTATTTT
j_gene: TRBJ2-1; len: 15; abundance: many; d_gene: NA; v_gene: TRBV5-1; CDR3aa: CASSLGPGAYNEQFF; CDR3nt: TGCGCCAGCAGCTTGGGGCCAGGCGCGTACAATGAGCAGTTCTTC
j_gene: TRBJ2-1; len: 15; abundance: few; d_gene: NA; v_gene: TRBV5-1; CDR3aa: CASSLAQYSYNEQFF; CDR3nt: TGCGCCAGCAGCTTAGCTCAATACTCCTACAATGAGCAGTTCTTC
j_gene: TRBJ1-4; len: 16; abundance: few; d_gene: NA; v_gene: TRBV7-9; CDR3aa: CASSRRARGTNEKLFF; CDR3nt: TGTGCCAGCAGCCGCCGGGCCCGAGGAACTAATGAAAAACTGTTTTTT